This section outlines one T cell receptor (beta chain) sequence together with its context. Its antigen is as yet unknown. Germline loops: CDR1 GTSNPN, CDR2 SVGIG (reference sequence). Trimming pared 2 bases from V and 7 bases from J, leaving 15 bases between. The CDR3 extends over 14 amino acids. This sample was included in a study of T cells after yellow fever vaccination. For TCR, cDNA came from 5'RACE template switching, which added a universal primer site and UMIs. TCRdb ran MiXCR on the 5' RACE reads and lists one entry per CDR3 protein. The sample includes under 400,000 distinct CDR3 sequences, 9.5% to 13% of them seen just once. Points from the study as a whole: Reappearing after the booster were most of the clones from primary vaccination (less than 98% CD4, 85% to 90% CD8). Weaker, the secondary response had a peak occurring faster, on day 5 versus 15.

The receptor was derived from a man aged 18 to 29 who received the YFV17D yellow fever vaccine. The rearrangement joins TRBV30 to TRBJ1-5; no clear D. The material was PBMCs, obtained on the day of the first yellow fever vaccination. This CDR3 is CAWSPMFRNQPQHF. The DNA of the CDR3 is TGTGCCTGGAGTCCGATGTTCCGGAACCAGCCCCAGCATTTT.